This entry lists 27 T cell receptor beta chains sequenced from one sample in a study of OX40 agonist ivuxolimab in advanced cancers. Sequencing used immunoSEQ multiplex PCR; TCRdb keeps in-frame clones, though not all of them. Among some 58,000 clones listed, over 80% were seen once. Sequenced material: CD4+ or CD8+ T cells sorted from blood, taken in a trial of the OX40 agonist ivuxolimab. These receptors came from an adult with an advanced solid tumor such as melanoma, head and neck, liver or kidney cancer.

This chain connects TRBV30 to TRBJ2-7, with unresolved D. CDR1 GTSNPN and CDR2 SVGIG come from the germline V gene (reference sequence). The CDR3 runs 12 residues. V was clipped by 2 bases and J by 6 bases, with 11 bases between them. The CDR3 DNA reads as TGTGCCTGGAGTCGGATAGGAAGCGAGCAGTACTTC. It translates to CAWSRIGSEQYF. Using reference TRBV30 and TRBJ2-7 for the parts outside the CDR3, the full variable domain is SQTIHQWPATLVQPVGSPLSLECTVEGTSNPNLYWYRQAAGRGLQLLFYSVGIGQISSEVPQNLSASRPQDRQFILSSKKLLLSDSGFYLCAWSRIGSEQYFGPGTRLTVT.

This rearrangement joins TRBV30 to TRBJ2-3, with TRBD1 matching over 7 bases. The CDR3 is made up of 14 amino acids. V gave up 2 bases and J gave up 2 bases; unmatched junction bases: 4. Germline CDR1 is GTSNPN and CDR2 is SVGIG (reference sequence). The CDR3 loop reads CAWSFGQDTDTQYF. The CDR3 bases are TGTGCCTGGAGTTTTGGACAGGACACAGATACGCAGTATTTT.

The chain employs TRBV29-1 and TRBJ1-6; D not certain. This CDR3 is 13 amino acids long. Trimming left V 6 bases short and J 8 bases short, with 14 bases between. Per the germline V gene, CDR1 is SQVTM and CDR2 is ANQGSEA. DNA for the CDR3: TGCAGCGTCAGAATTACGGTTGATTCACCCCTCCACTTT. It is translated as CSVRITVDSPLHF.

The chain employs TRBV5-1 and TRBJ2-3, with 8 bases lining up with TRBD2. The germline CDR1 and CDR2 sequences are SGHRS and YFSETQ. This CDR3 comprises 15 residues. With V trimmed by 6 bases and J by 0 bases, 6 bases remained unmatched. The CDR3 region has the DNA TGCGCCAGCACCTCTAGCGGGCCTAGCACAGATACGCAGTATTTT. Its translation is CASTSSGPSTDTQYF.

The rearrangement joins TRBV6-5 to TRBJ2-3; D possibly corresponds to TRBD2 (5 bases). Germline-derived CDR1 and CDR2 are MNHEY and SVGAGI. The CDR3 totals 15 residues. V was clipped by 5 bases and J by 4 bases, with 16 bases between them. The CDR3 here is CASSRIRRVPDTQYF. CDR3 nucleotide sequence: TGTGCCAGCAGTCGGATCCGGCGGGTTCCAGATACGCAGTATTTT.

The chain couples TRBV6-5 to TRBJ2-3; D not resolved. The V and J ends lost 2 bases and 3 bases respectively, with 12 bases between them. The CDR3 covers 15 residues. Germline V gives CDR1 MNHEY, CDR2 SVGAGI. CDR3 sequence: CASSYNPAVTDTQYF. The CDR3 coding sequence is TGTGCCAGCAGTTACAATCCGGCCGTGACAGATACGCAGTATTTT.

J is TRBJ2-1 and V is TRBV29-1; TRBD2 matches at 7 bases. Germline-derived CDR1 and CDR2 are SQVTM and ANQGSEA. The CDR3 has 15 residues. V dropped 7 bases and J dropped 2; count of bases not matched to a gene: 11. CDR3 sequence reads: CSALGQLAAYNEQFF. CDR3 bases: TGCAGCGCCCTTGGCCAGCTAGCGGCCTACAATGAGCAGTTCTTC.

The rearrangement joins TRBV25-1 to TRBJ2-3, with TRBD2 matching 8 bases. This CDR3 is built from 14 residues. Losses at the gene ends were 3 bases for V and 3 bases for J; bases not matched to a gene: 2. CDR1 MGHDK and CDR2 SYGVNS come from the germline V gene. The CDR3 is CASSDRLATDTQYF. The CDR3 DNA sequence: TGTGCCAGCAGTGATCGACTAGCGACAGATACGCAGTATTTT.

V gene TRBV29-1 combines with J gene TRBJ1-1, with D uncertain. V lost 4 bases, J lost 8 bases, and 11 bases lay in between. CDR1 and CDR2 from the germline V gene are SQVTM and ANQGSEA. The CDR3 covers 11 residues. The CDR3 DNA is TGCAGCGTTGGAAGGGCAGGAGAAGCTTTCTTT. The encoded protein is CSVGRAGEAFF.

This clone was counted once. This sequence joins TRBV6-5 and TRBJ1-4, with TRBD1 matching over 9 bases. The V and J ends lost 5 bases and 8 bases, in that order; junction bases with no gene match: 6. This CDR3 is 14 amino acids long. Germline CDR1 reads MNHEY; CDR2 reads SVGAGI. The CDR3 here is CASSTTGGREKLFF. In DNA, the CDR3 is TGTGCCAGCAGTACGACAGGGGGAAGGGAAAAACTGTTTTTT.

This chain uses TRBV6-6 with TRBJ2-2, with 10 bases matching TRBD1. Germline CDR1 MNHNY, CDR2 SVGAGI (reference sequence). The CDR3 sequence is 15 residues long. V shed 4 bases and J 3 bases; nucleotides not matched to a gene: 2. For the CDR3, the DNA is TGTGCCAGCAGTTCCGACAGGGGGCACACCGGGGAGCTGTTTTTT. Translation: CASSSDRGHTGELFF.

This clone occurred a few times. The chain has TRBV6-5 and TRBJ1-1; TRBD1 matches at 7 bases. Trimming cost V 2 bases and J 1 base; bases outside gene matches: 7. Germline-derived CDR1 and CDR2 are MNHEY and SVGAGI. CDR3 size: 16 residues. The CDR3 region has the DNA TGTGCCAGCAGTTACGGAGGGGGCGCCCGGAACACTGAAGCTTTCTTT. As protein: CASSYGGGARNTEAFF.

The chain employs TRBV25-1 and TRBJ2-5, with 11 nucleotides matching TRBD2. CDR1 and CDR2 from the germline V gene are MGHDK and SYGVNS. CDR3 length equals 14 residues. The J segment lost 7 bases and the V segment lost 6 bases, leaving 7 bases of the junction unmatched. CDR3 in DNA: TGTGCCAGCAGGGCGACTAGCGGGGTTGGGACCCAGTACTTC. As protein: CASRATSGVGTQYF.

The V call is TRBV5-8, the J call TRBJ2-7, with 7 bases fitting TRBD2. CDR3 length: 15 residues. Germline values: CDR1 SGHTS, CDR2 YDEGEE. J gave up 0 bases and V 4 bases, and 7 bases lay outside the gene matches. For the CDR3, the DNA is TGTGCCAGCAGCGGACGGGGGGATTTCTCCTACGAGCAGTACTTC. It translates to CASSGRGDFSYEQYF. Full variable domain (outside the CDR3, taken from reference TRBV5-8 and TRBJ2-7): EAGVTQSPTHLIKTRGQQATLRCSPISGHTSVYWYQQALGLGLQFLLWYDEGEERNRGNFPPRFSGRQFPNYSSELNVNALELEDSALYLCASSGRGDFSYEQYFGPGTRLTVT.

The chain joins TRBV28 to TRBJ1-1; perhaps TRBD1 as D (6 bases). This CDR3 comprises 14 residues. Trimming removed 6 bases from V and 4 bases from J, with 15 bases in between. Germline assignment: CDR1 MDHEN and CDR2 SYDVKM. In nucleotides, the CDR3 is TGTGCCAGCAGACCACAGGGAGAAGTCACTGAAGCTTTCTTT. It codes for CASRPQGEVTEAFF.

The V call is TRBV6-1, the J call TRBJ2-3; D unresolved. The germline V and J ends were trimmed by 7 bases and 4 bases, with 15 bases remaining between them. Germline CDR1 reads MNHNS; CDR2 reads SASEGT. The CDR3 is made up of 14 amino acids. CDR3 loop: CASTQSVSSDTQYF. In nucleotides, the CDR3 is TGTGCCAGCACCCAATCCGTTAGCTCAGATACGCAGTATTTT.

The chain links TRBV5-4 to TRBJ1-2; TRBD1 matches at 7 bases. This CDR3 is built from 15 residues. The germline V gene has CDR1 SGHNT and CDR2 YYREEE (reference sequence). V was pared by 4 bases and J by 2 bases, with 8 bases of the junction left unmatched. In DNA form, the CDR3 reads TGTGCCAGCAGCACCCGACAGGGTGGGAACTATGGCTACACCTTC. Protein sequence: CASSTRQGGNYGYTF.

The chain carries TRBV28 and TRBJ2-2, with 10 bases aligning to TRBD2. The germline V gene has CDR1 MDHEN and CDR2 SYDVKM. The CDR3 is 16 amino acids. Trimming removed 6 bases from V and 3 bases from J; junction bases left unmatched: 7. The CDR3 loop is CASSPFGLADTGELFF. CDR3 in DNA: TGTGCCAGCAGCCCATTTGGACTAGCGGACACCGGGGAGCTGTTTTTT. Variable domain in full (rest from reference TRBV28 and TRBJ2-2): DVKVTQSSRYLVKRTGEKVFLECVQDMDHENMFWYRQDPGLGLRLIYFSYDVKMKEKGDIPEGYSVSREKKERFSLILESASTNQTSMYLCASSPFGLADTGELFFGEGSRLTVL.

This clone appeared a single time. The chain combines TRBV27 with TRBJ1-6, with 8 bases aligning to TRBD1. The germline gives CDR1 MNHEY, CDR2 SMNVEV (reference sequence). Trimming cost V 0 bases and J 4 bases; bases outside gene matches: 2. The CDR3 has 16 amino acids. CDR3 amino acids: CASSLSRDRYNSPLHF. Here the CDR3 DNA reads TGTGCCAGCAGTTTATCGAGGGACAGGTATAATTCACCCCTCCACTTT.

V and J are TRBV29-1 and TRBJ2-1; D remains unclear. The CDR3 extends over 13 amino acids. V was clipped by 2 bases and J by 8 bases, with 13 bases between them. Germline CDR1 is SQVTM and CDR2 is ANQGSEA. CDR3 nucleotide sequence: TGCAGCGTTGAACATGGTCTAGGTGATGAGCAGTTCTTC. Protein: CSVEHGLGDEQFF.

The gene calls are TRBV19 and TRBJ2-1; TRBD2 aligns across 9 bases. The CDR3 contains 16 residues. Germline V gives CDR1 LNHDA, CDR2 SQIVND (reference sequence). The junction had 9 bases not matched to a gene; V was cut back by 1 base and J by 8 bases. DNA of the CDR3: TGTGCCAGTAGTATAGGGGGACTAGCTGGGGTCGATGAGCAGTTCTTC. This gives the protein CASSIGGLAGVDEQFF.

Only one count was recorded for this clone. The rearrangement links TRBV18 to TRBJ2-5, with unresolved D. The germline CDR1 and CDR2 sequences are KGHSH and LQKENI. This CDR3 is 14 amino acids long. V was clipped by 2 bases and J by 3 bases, with 10 bases between them. The DNA for the CDR3 is TGTGCCAGCTCACCAAGTTCACGGAAAGAGACCCAGTACTTC. This gives the protein CASSPSSRKETQYF.

The chain carries TRBV2 and TRBJ1-5; TRBD1 might be the D (6 bases). In germline, CDR1 is SNHLY, CDR2 FYNNEI. V lost 5 bases and J lost 0, with 11 bases in between. This CDR3 is 15 amino acids long. DNA for the CDR3: TGTGCCAGCAGTTTAGGACAGTATAGCAATCAGCCCCAGCATTTT. Amino acid sequence: CASSLGQYSNQPQHF.

The chain couples TRBV27 to TRBJ2-1; D gene ambiguous. The CDR3 spans 12 residues. Deletions cut 5 bases from V and 7 bases from J, with 9 bases between. Germline CDR1 and CDR2: MNHEY and SMNVEV (reference sequence). Here the CDR3 DNA reads TGTGCCAGCAGTCCACGGAGAAATGAGCAGTTCTTC. Amino acids: CASSPRRNEQFF.

The chain combines TRBV19 with TRBJ1-1, with a weak D call TRBD1 (5 bases). Germline lookup yields CDR1 LNHDA and CDR2 SQIVND (reference sequence). Trimming removed 3 bases at V and 1 base at J, with 9 bases between. The CDR3 contains 14 residues. In DNA, the CDR3 is TGTGCCAGTAGTATGGCGAGGGGGAACACTGAAGCTTTCTTT. Translation: CASSMARGNTEAFF. Full variable domain (outside the CDR3, taken from reference TRBV19 and TRBJ1-1): DGGITQSPKYLFRKEGQNVTLSCEQNLNHDAMYWYRQDPGQGLRLIYYSQIVNDFQKGDIAEGYSVSREKKESFPLTVTSAQKNPTAFYLCASSMARGNTEAFFGQGTRLTVV.

The chain has TRBV6-5 and TRBJ2-2; 7 positions match TRBD2. Germline V gives CDR1 MNHEY, CDR2 SVGAGI. V lost 7 bases and J lost 4; bases outside the gene matches: 9. The CDR3 loop spans 15 amino acids. CDR3 in DNA: TGTGCCAGCACCCTGAGCGGGACGGTCACCGGGGAGCTGTTTTTT. Residues: CASTLSGTVTGELFF.

The chain's CDR3 is CASSYSGRGIDTQYF. The DNA of the CDR3 is TGTGCCAGCAGTTACTCTGGCAGGGGGATAGATACGCAGTATTTT. This sequence joins TRBV6-5 and TRBJ2-3, with 7 positions matching TRBD1. The V and J ends lost 0 bases and 5 bases, in that order; junction bases with no gene match: 5. CDR3 size: 15 residues. Germline V gene data show CDR1 as MNHEY and CDR2 as SVGAGI.